This T cell receptor beta chain comes out of a study of identical twins. General study results and limits: Shared out-of-frame alpha sequences (those common to twins) showed excess low generation probability.

CDR3 length: 20 amino acids. The ends were cut back, 8 bases at V and 2 bases at J, with 29 bases in the middle. In germline, CDR1 is KGHDR, CDR2 SFDVKD. As concerns this clonotype: Its antigen is unknown.

TCRdb re-called the 5' RACE reads with MiXCR, one entry per CDR3 protein. Of 700,000 or so distinct CDR3 sequences listed, 8.5% to 9% are singletons. The data also belong to a second study, concerning yellow fever vaccine responses in identical twins.

What was sequenced was PBMCs. This clonotype was obtained from a woman aged 18-35 years in good health. The chain recombines TRBV24-1 with TRBJ2-2; D is uncertain. The CDR3 nucleotides read TGTGCCACCACAGGTCCTAATGTCGCTCTAGGGATCGGAAACACCGGGGAGCTGTTTTTT. It is translated as CATTGPNVALGIGNTGELFF.